Presented here are 25 T cell receptor beta chains from one specimen sequenced in a study of glioma-infiltrating T cells after dendritic cell vaccination. Assay: immunoSEQ multiplex PCR; the TCRdb copy retains only in-frame clones and omits some. The data contain tens of thousands of clones, 81% of them singletons. The sample was blood, taken before dendritic cell vaccination. The receptors here all came from a human donor with glioblastoma.

The genes are TRBV29-1 and TRBJ2-3, with 9 bases matching TRBD1. V gave up 6 bases and J gave up 0 bases; unmatched junction bases: 7. Germline V gene lookup returns CDR1 SQVTM and CDR2 ANQGSEA. The CDR3 contains 15 residues. Written as DNA, the CDR3 is TGCAGCGTGGCCCGGACAGGGGTGAGCACAGATACGCAGTATTTT. This codes for CSVARTGVSTDTQYF.

A word on this clone: A junction end diverges from the germline sequence, so it may reflect a read error. The same CDR3 also results from other DNA sequences found in this sample. The V and J genes are TRBV12-5 and TRBJ2-7, with TRBD1 identical over 8 bases. The CDR3 consists of 15 residues. Germline values: CDR1 LGHNT, CDR2 FRNRAP. The DNA of the CDR3 is TGTGCTAGTGGTTTGGGGACAGGGAACCTCTACGAGCAATACTTC. Its translation is CASGLGTGNLYEQYF. Drawing the rest from reference TRBV12-5 and TRBJ2-7, the complete variable domain is DARVTQTPRHKVTEMGQEVTMRCQPILGHNTVFWYRQTMMQGLELLAYFRNRAPLDDSGMPKDRFSAEMPDATLATLKIQPSEPRDSAVYFCASGLGTGNLYEQYFGPGTRLTVT.

The chain is built from TRBV2 and TRBJ2-7, with D possibly being TRBD2 (7 bases). V was shortened by 5 bases and J by 0 bases, with 17 bases between the two germline ends. The CDR3 runs to 16 residues. The V gene's germline CDR1 is SNHLY and CDR2 FYNNEI. The CDR3 loop reads CASSPGGAGGSYEQYF. CDR3 sequence (DNA): TGTGCCAGCAGTCCTGGGGGGGCAGGTGGCTCCTACGAGCAGTACTTC.

This chain connects TRBV5-1 to TRBJ2-5, with 11 bases identical to TRBD2. CDR3 length equals 16 residues. Germline CDR1 and CDR2: SGHRS and YFSETQ. V dropped 1 base and J dropped 4; count of bases not matched to a gene: 6. The CDR3 bases are TGCGCCAGCAGCTTGAGTCTAGCGGGGGGTTTAGAGACCCAGTACTTC. Its translation is CASSLSLAGGLETQYF.

The chain has TRBV6-5 and TRBJ1-6; maybe TRBD1 (6 bases). The CDR3 has 15 residues. The ends were cut back, 4 bases at V and 7 bases at J, with 14 bases in the middle. Germline CDR1 and CDR2: MNHEY and SVGAGI. Written as DNA, the CDR3 is TGTGCCAGCAGTTGGACAGCTCAGGGGAATTCACCCCTCCACTTT. Translated: CASSWTAQGNSPLHF.

The chain has TRBV7-9 and TRBJ1-4; maybe TRBD1 (5 bases). This CDR3 contains 15 residues. The germline V gene encodes CDR1 SEHNR and CDR2 FQNEAQ (reference sequence). Between the trimmed V and J ends, which lost 5 bases and 7 bases, there was a span of 17 bases. CDR3 sequence reads: CASSPSVGVGEKLFF. In nucleotides, the CDR3 is TGTGCCAGCAGCCCATCGGTAGGGGTCGGTGAAAAACTGTTTTTT.

The rearrangement uses TRBV7-3 and TRBJ2-1; weak D call: TRBD2 (6 bases). Deletions cut 1 base from V and 7 bases from J, with 14 bases between. The CDR3 loop spans 15 amino acids. Germline lookup yields CDR1 SGHTA and CDR2 FQGTGA. The CDR3 here is CASSLRLTSWNEQFF. The CDR3 region has the DNA TGTGCCAGCAGCTTAAGGTTAACTAGCTGGAATGAGCAGTTCTTC.

CDR3 in DNA: TGTGCCAGCTGGGTTAGCGGGGGCCGGAGTAGCCAGTACTTC. Its translation: CASWVSGGRSSQYF. The V gene is TRBV2, the J gene TRBJ2-5, with 9 bases lining up with TRBD2. This CDR3 has 14 amino acids. After removal of 8 bases from V and 10 bases from J, the junction contained 14 bases not matched to a gene. Germline CDR1 SNHLY, CDR2 FYNNEI.

V gene TRBV4-3 combines with J gene TRBJ2-3; perhaps TRBD1 as D (5 bases). Trimming cost V 1 base and J 5 bases, with 19 bases left between them. Germline V gene lookup returns CDR1 LGHNA and CDR2 YSLEER. This CDR3 is 17 amino acids long. The CDR3 loop is CASSQGQGSLVRDTQYF. The CDR3 DNA is TGCGCCAGCAGCCAAGGGCAGGGTAGCCTAGTGAGAGATACGCAGTATTTT.

The chain carries TRBV7-2 and TRBJ1-5; maybe TRBD1 (5 bases). CDR3 size: 15 residues. From germline, CDR1 is SGHTA and CDR2 FQGNSA. V lost 2 bases and J 3 bases, leaving 11 bases between the germline ends. The CDR3 bases are TGTGCCAGCAGCTTAAACGGGGGAGTCAATCAGCCCCAGCATTTT. Translation: CASSLNGGVNQPQHF.

This clone was detected only a few times. DNA for the CDR3: TGCGCCAGCAGCCTGGACAGGGGCACGAACACTGAAGCTTTCTTT. This translates into CASSLDRGTNTEAFF. This chain connects TRBV5-1 to TRBJ1-1, with 9 bases lining up with TRBD1. V lost 4 bases to trimming and J lost 1 base; unmatched junction nucleotides: 5. The CDR3 has 15 residues. Germline loops: CDR1 SGHRS, CDR2 YFSETQ.

The chain recombines TRBV5-4 with TRBJ1-5; TRBD1 matches at 8 bases. The CDR3 runs to 14 residues. The junction had 6 bases not matched to a gene; V was cut back by 4 bases and J by 6 bases. The germline V gene has CDR1 SGHNT and CDR2 YYREEE (reference sequence). The CDR3: CASSEQGDFQPQHF. CDR3 in DNA: TGTGCCAGCAGCGAACAGGGGGACTTTCAGCCCCAGCATTTT.

The chain uses TRBV2 and TRBJ2-1; D not resolved. V was cut by 3 bases and J by 8 bases, with 11 bases left in between. The germline V gene has CDR1 SNHLY and CDR2 FYNNEI. This CDR3 has 13 amino acids. CDR3 amino acids: CASSDPIRYEQFF. The CDR3 bases are TGTGCCAGCAGTGACCCGATTCGGTATGAGCAGTTCTTC. Filled out from reference TRBV2 and TRBJ2-1, the complete variable domain reads EPEVTQTPSHQVTQMGQEVILRCVPISNHLYFYWYRQILGQKVEFLVSFYNNEISEKSEIFDDQFSVERPDGSNFTLKIRSTKLEDSAMYFCASSDPIRYEQFFGPGTRLTVL.

This sequence joins TRBV19 and TRBJ1-6; D might be TRBD1 (6 bases). This CDR3 has 13 amino acids. CDR1 and CDR2 from the germline V gene are LNHDA and SQIVND (reference sequence). For the CDR3, the DNA is TGTGCTGCCGGAACAGGGCAAAATTCACCCCTCCACTTT. It translates to CAAGTGQNSPLHF.

This clone was detected only once. The J gene is TRBJ2-5, the V gene TRBV28; a possible D gene is TRBD1 (6 bases). V dropped 1 base and J dropped 10 bases, with 19 bases sitting between them. CDR1 MDHEN and CDR2 SYDVKM come from the germline V gene. CDR3 size: 15 residues. The CDR3 spells CASSLSWGPDTFQYF. CDR3 bases: TGTGCCAGCAGTTTATCTTGGGGGCCTGACACCTTCCAGTACTTC.

The V call is TRBV9, the J call TRBJ2-2; TRBD2 is a possible D gene (6 bases). The V and J ends lost 0 bases and 1 base respectively, with 13 bases between them. Germline CDR1 SGDLS, CDR2 YYNGEE. The CDR3 spans 17 residues. The CDR3: CASSVGLMRGNTGELFF. The CDR3 DNA is TGTGCCAGCAGCGTAGGTTTAATGCGGGGGAACACCGGGGAGCTGTTTTTT. The full variable domain, completed using reference TRBV9 and TRBJ2-2, is DSGVTQTPKHLITATGQRVTLRCSPRSGDLSVYWYQQSLDQGLQFLIQYYNGEERAKGNILERFSAQQFPDLHSELNLSSLELGDSALYFCASSVGLMRGNTGELFFGEGSRLTVL.

The chain carries TRBV19 and TRBJ1-2; TRBD1 aligns across 7 bases. V lost 2 bases to trimming and J lost 0 bases; unmatched junction nucleotides: 6. The CDR3 has 16 amino acids. Per the germline V gene, CDR1 is LNHDA and CDR2 is SQIVND (reference sequence). The CDR3 DNA follows: TGTGCCAGTAGTATAAGGGGACAGCCCACTAACTATGGCTACACCTTC. Translated, it gives CASSIRGQPTNYGYTF.

The chain is built from TRBV5-1 and TRBJ2-6; TRBD1 is a possible D gene (5 bases). The CDR3 has 15 amino acids. V was pared by 4 bases and J by 0 bases, with 8 bases between. Germline CDR1 and CDR2: SGHRS and YFSETQ. The CDR3 loop reads CASSPDTSGANVLTF. The CDR3 bases are TGCGCCAGCAGCCCGGACACCTCTGGGGCCAACGTCCTGACTTTC.

CDR3 sequence (DNA): TGTGCCAGCAGCCAAGATAGAGGACAGGGGGAAGCTTTCTTT. Protein product: CASSQDRGQGEAFF. This chain uses TRBV4-2 with TRBJ1-1; 9 bases map to TRBD1. Trimming took 0 bases from V and 8 from J; bases not matched to a gene: 4. The CDR3 loop spans 14 amino acids. CDR1 and CDR2 (germline): LGHNA, YNFKEQ.

This clone was seen only once. The genes are TRBV29-1 and TRBJ1-2; tentative D call: TRBD1 (6 bases). This CDR3 contains 13 residues. Germline V gene data show CDR1 as SQVTM and CDR2 as ANQGSEA. Trimming stripped 4 bases from V and 1 base from J, with 10 bases between. CDR3 protein: CSVGGGLNYGYTF. CDR3 nucleotides: TGCAGCGTTGGTGGGGGCCTTAACTATGGCTACACCTTC.

The J gene is TRBJ2-3, the V gene TRBV7-9, with D perhaps matching TRBD1 (6 bases). This CDR3 has 12 residues. The V end lost 4 bases, the J end lost 6 bases, and 8 bases lay between the germline ends. In germline, CDR1 is SEHNR, CDR2 FQNEAQ (reference sequence). CDR3 DNA sequence: TGTGCCAGCAGCTCAAGGGGGGATACGCAGTATTTT. Translation: CASSSRGDTQYF. Together with reference TRBV7-9 and TRBJ2-3, the CDR3 gives the full variable domain: DTGVSQNPRHKITKRGQNVTFRCDPISEHNRLYWYRQTLGQGPEFLTYFQNEAQLEKSRLLSDRFSAERPKGSFSTLEIQRTEQGDSAMYLCASSSRGDTQYFGPGTRLTVL.

This rearrangement joins TRBV15 to TRBJ1-1; possibly TRBD1 for D (6 bases). The CDR3 loop spans 17 amino acids. V lost 0 bases and J lost 1, with 15 bases in between. The V gene's germline CDR1 is LNHNV and CDR2 YYDKDF (reference sequence). CDR3 protein: CATSRDGREDRNTEAFF. The DNA for the CDR3 is TGTGCCACCAGCAGAGATGGGAGGGAGGACAGGAACACTGAAGCTTTCTTT.

The rearrangement uses TRBV5-1 and TRBJ2-7; TRBD1 aligns across 11 bases. This CDR3 spans 17 amino acids. The germline gives CDR1 SGHRS, CDR2 YFSETQ. V lost 0 bases, J lost 2 bases, and 7 bases stayed unmatched. The CDR3 DNA follows: TGCGCCAGCAGCTTGGAATCGGGACAGGGGGAAACCTACGAGCAGTACTTC. Encoded protein: CASSLESGQGETYEQYF.

The chain has TRBV2 and TRBJ1-4; 11 bases map to TRBD1. The CDR3 runs 15 residues. Trimming took 3 bases from V and 7 from J; bases not matched to a gene: 4. Germline CDR1 is SNHLY and CDR2 is FYNNEI. Written as DNA, the CDR3 is TGTGCCAGCAGTGATAGGGGACAGGGGGGTGAAAAACTGTTTTTT. Its translation is CASSDRGQGGEKLFF.

The V call is TRBV4-2, the J call TRBJ2-2; tentatively, D is TRBD1 (5 bases). CDR1 is LGHNA and CDR2 is YNFKEQ in the germline V gene. V shed 3 bases and J shed 0 bases, with 11 bases lying between them. This CDR3 region has 16 residues. CDR3 amino acids: CASSHSATANTGELFF. The CDR3 DNA reads as TGTGCCAGCAGCCATAGTGCGACAGCGAACACCGGGGAGCTGTTTTTT.